What follows describes a single T cell receptor beta chain. The target of this receptor is not known. The sample holds no much larger clone one base away, and base qualities are not on file. For sequencing of the TCRbeta CDR3 region, genomic DNA was extracted from the sorted cells. The immunoSEQ Assay was used for sequencing of TCRbeta CDR3 regions. Held by TCRdb, this immuneACCESS table contains in-frame sequences only and omits some clones. Under half of the omission traces to an unresolved V gene where checked; the cause of the rest is unknown. A total of just over 95,000 clones appear in this sample, approximately 86% of them only once. Clones ranked in the top ten supply 3.8% of the sample. The CDR3 has 15 amino acids, counting the end cysteine and phenylalanine. Just the 45-base CDR3 DNA is kept, in frame starting at base 1. A distance of 14 bases separates the germline ends of V and J, which lose 4 bases and 1 base respectively. The germline V gene supplies CDR1 MDHEN and CDR2 SYDVKM.

This specimen belongs to a study of OX40 agonist ivuxolimab in advanced cancers. Study-wide context: The costimulatory receptor OX40 (CD134) was targeted by ivuxolimab, a fully human IgG2 agonistic monoclonal antibody. Intravenous ivuxolimab was administered to patients every 2 weeks at six dose levels: 0.01, 0.1, 0.3, 1.5, 3 and 10 mg/kg. The paper covers the monotherapy dose-escalation part of the phase I ivuxolimab trial, which included N of about 56 patients. Partial responses occurred in three dose-escalation patients: two with cutaneous melanoma and one with hepatocellular carcinoma. Prior anti-PD-1, anti-PD-L1 or anti-CTLA-4 therapy was permitted, and checkpoint inhibitors had been received by about two fifths of dose-escalation patients. Among the 52 dose-escalation patients, some 20 had hepatocellular carcinoma, roughly 15 melanoma, 9 renal cell carcinoma and 9 head and neck cancer. The purpose of peripheral TCRbeta sequencing was to test whether ivuxolimab changed TCR sequence diversity and led to clonal T-cell expansion. A male proportion of around 83% and a mean age of roughly 55 years, ranging from 23 to 79, were recorded for the dose-escalation cohort.

Points the paper makes about the study in general: At doses of 0.1 to 3.0 mg/kg, clonal expansion of both CD4+ and CD8+ T cells in blood was seen between baseline and week 6. Low levels of normalized T-cell clonal expansion were also shown by some nonresponding patients. In the 0.1-3.0 mg/kg groups, partial responders had among the lowest normalized peripheral clonal expansion, particularly in CD8+ T cells. After ivuxolimab, CD8+ T cells had more expanded clones than CD4+ T cells on average. Antigen specificity was not determined for the clonally expanded peripheral T cells.

The trial excluded patients who had a history of autoimmune disease or who were on systemic immunosuppression. Peripheral blood for TCR sequencing was collected from all dose cohorts at baseline, on cycle 4 day 1, and on cycle 7 day 1. Samples were obtained from an open-label, multicenter, first-in-human phase I dose-escalation trial of ivuxolimab. Adults with locally advanced or metastatic head and neck squamous cell, hepatocellular, melanoma or renal cell carcinoma were enrolled in the trial. CD4+ and CD8+ T cells were sorted separately from peripheral blood before TCR sequencing. The sequence came from an adult with an advanced solid tumor such as melanoma, head and neck, liver or kidney cancer. Sample: CD4+ or CD8+ T cells sorted from blood, taken in a trial of the OX40 agonist ivuxolimab. The rearrangement combines TRBV28 with TRBJ2-7, with no D gene named confidently. Here the CDR3 is given as CASSSTGSPSYEQYF. The DNA sequence is as follows: TGTGCCAGCAGTTCGACTGGCAGCCCGTCCTACGAGCAGTACTTC.